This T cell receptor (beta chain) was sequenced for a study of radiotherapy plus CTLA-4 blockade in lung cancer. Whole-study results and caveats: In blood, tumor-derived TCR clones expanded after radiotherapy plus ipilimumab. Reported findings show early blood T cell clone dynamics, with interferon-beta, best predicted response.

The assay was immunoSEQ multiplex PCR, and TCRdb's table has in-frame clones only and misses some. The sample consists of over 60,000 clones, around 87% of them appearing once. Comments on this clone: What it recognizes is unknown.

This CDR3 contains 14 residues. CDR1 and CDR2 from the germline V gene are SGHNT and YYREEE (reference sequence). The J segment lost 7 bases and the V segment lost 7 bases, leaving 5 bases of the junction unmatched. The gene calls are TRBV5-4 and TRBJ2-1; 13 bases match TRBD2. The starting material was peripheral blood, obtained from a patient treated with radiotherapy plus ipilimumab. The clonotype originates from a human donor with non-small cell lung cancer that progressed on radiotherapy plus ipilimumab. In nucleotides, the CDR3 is TGTGCCAGCCTACTAGCGGGAGGGCCAAATGAGCAGTTCTTC. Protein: CASLLAGGPNEQFF.